This T cell receptor (beta chain) was sequenced during a study of cytomegalovirus exposure and HLA in healthy donors. General study results and limits: Many donors carried some public TCRs, although rarity characterized most TCR sequences. Earlier findings revealed that most TCR beta V segments proved productive either about 87% or about 30% of the time. According to a later analysis, most TCR beta chains associated with CMV appeared HLA-restricted.

The germline CDR1 and CDR2 sequences are SEHNR and FQNEAQ (reference sequence). V lost 6 bases and J lost 2, with 7 bases in between. The CDR3 extends over 12 amino acids. Amplification used 60 Vbeta primers and 13 Jbeta primers. Clones were sequenced by immunoSEQ multiplex PCR, and TCRdb holds only the in-frame ones, with some missing. In the table there are about 160,000 clones, approximately 78% of which are singletons. In its sample, this clone was seen once. What it binds is not known. Specimen: PBMCs. The clonotype comes from a girl aged 2-9 years in good health and CMV-seropositive. The gene calls are TRBV7-9 and TRBJ1-2; possibly TRBD1 for D (6 bases). The CDR3 DNA is TGTGCCAGCAGGGACAGCAACTATGGCTACACCTTC. Its protein is CASRDSNYGYTF.